Listed below are T cell receptor beta chains from one sample, sequenced in a study of blood T cells in healthy people across ages. TCRdb re-called the 5' RACE reads through MiXCR, storing one row per CDR3 protein. The data show about 1,000,000 distinct CDR3 sequences, with more than 35% seen just once and about 19% held by the top ten. Sequenced input: blood. These TCRs come from a woman aged 60-75 years in good health. CDR3s include the opening cysteine and the closing phenylalanine or tryptophan. The D gene is left open where the match is weak. Clone size appears in some rows only: once, few, many, or a class for an expanded clone.

clone size: NA
J gene: TRBJ1-2
D gene: TRBD1
V gene: TRBV27
CDR3 protein: CASSATGGIYGYTF
CDR3 DNA: TGTGCCAGCAGTGCGACAGGGGGCATTTATGGCTACACCTTC

clone size: NA
J gene: TRBJ2-1
D gene: NA
V gene: TRBV20-1
CDR3 protein: CSARGRGSPPWQFF
CDR3 DNA: TGCAGTGCTAGAGGCCGAGGTAGTCCCCCGTGGCAGTTCTTC

clone size: few
J gene: TRBJ2-7
D gene: NA
V gene: TRBV6-6
CDR3 protein: CASSYSGTHYEQYF
CDR3 DNA: TGTGCCAGCAGTTACTCCGGGACCCACTACGAGCAGTACTTC

clone size: NA
J gene: TRBJ2-5
D gene: NA
V gene: TRBV20-1
CDR3 protein: CSARDDKETQYF
CDR3 DNA: TGCAGTGCTAGAGATGATAAAGAGACCCAGTACTTC

clone size: few
J gene: TRBJ2-3
D gene: TRBD1
V gene: TRBV4-1
CDR3 protein: CASSHRDRGADTQYF
CDR3 DNA: TGCGCCAGCAGCCACCGGGACAGGGGCGCCGATACGCAGTATTTT

clone size: NA
J gene: TRBJ2-7
D gene: NA
V gene: TRBV27
CDR3 protein: CASTPRDTTYNEQYF
CDR3 DNA: TGTGCCAGCACCCCGAGGGACACAACCTACAATGAGCAGTACTTC

clone size: NA
J gene: TRBJ2-1
D gene: TRBD2
V gene: TRBV12-3/TRBV12-4
CDR3 protein: CASKGLAGRNEQFF
CDR3 DNA: TGTGCCAGCAAGGGTCTAGCGGGAAGGAATGAGCAGTTCTTC

clone size: NA
J gene: TRBJ1-4
D gene: NA
V gene: TRBV5-5
CDR3 protein: CASSSSTGSGEKLFF
CDR3 DNA: TGTGCCAGCAGCTCATCGACAGGAAGTGGTGAAAAACTGTTTTTT

clone size: few
J gene: TRBJ2-6
D gene: TRBD1
V gene: TRBV27
CDR3 protein: CASTPRGPGANVLTF
CDR3 DNA: TGTGCCAGCACGCCAAGGGGGCCTGGGGCCAACGTCCTGACTTTC

clone size: NA
J gene: TRBJ2-7
D gene: TRBD1
V gene: TRBV7-2
CDR3 protein: CASSSGQGAKVPPYEQYF
CDR3 DNA: TGTGCCAGCAGCTCCGGACAGGGGGCTAAGGTTCCACCCTACGAGCAGTACTTC

clone size: NA
J gene: TRBJ2-5
D gene: NA
V gene: TRBV11-2
CDR3 protein: CASSSPAPQETQYF
CDR3 DNA: TGTGCCAGCAGCTCTCCCGCCCCCCAAGAGACCCAGTACTTC

clone size: few
J gene: TRBJ1-5
D gene: TRBD1
V gene: TRBV15
CDR3 protein: CATSGRTGYQPQHF
CDR3 DNA: TGTGCCACCAGCGGTAGGACAGGCTATCAGCCCCAGCATTTT

clone size: many
J gene: TRBJ2-3
D gene: NA
V gene: TRBV6-2/TRBV6-3
CDR3 protein: CASSYESASTDTQYF
CDR3 DNA: TGTGCCAGCAGTTACGAGAGCGCAAGCACAGATACGCAGTATTTT

clone size: many
J gene: TRBJ2-3
D gene: NA
V gene: TRBV9
CDR3 protein: CASSVTGWDTDTQYF
CDR3 DNA: TGTGCCAGCAGCGTCACAGGGTGGGACACAGATACGCAGTATTTT